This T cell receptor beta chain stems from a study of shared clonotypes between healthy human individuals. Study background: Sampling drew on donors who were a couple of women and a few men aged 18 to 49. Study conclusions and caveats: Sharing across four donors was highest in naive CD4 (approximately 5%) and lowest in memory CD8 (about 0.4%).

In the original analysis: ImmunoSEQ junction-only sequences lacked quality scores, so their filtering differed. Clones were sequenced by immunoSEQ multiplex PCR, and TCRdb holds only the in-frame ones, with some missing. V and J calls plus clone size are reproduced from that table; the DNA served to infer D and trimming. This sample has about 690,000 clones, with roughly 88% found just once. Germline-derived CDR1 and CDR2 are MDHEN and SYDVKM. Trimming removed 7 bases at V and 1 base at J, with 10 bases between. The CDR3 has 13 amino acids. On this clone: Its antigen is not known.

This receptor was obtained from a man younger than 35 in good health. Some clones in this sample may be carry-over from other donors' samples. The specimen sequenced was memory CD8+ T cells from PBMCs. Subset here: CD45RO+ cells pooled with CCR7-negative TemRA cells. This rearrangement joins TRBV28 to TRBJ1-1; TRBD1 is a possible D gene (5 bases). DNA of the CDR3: TGTGCCAGCACCGGGGCCCGGAACACTGAAGCTTTCTTT. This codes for CASTGARNTEAFF. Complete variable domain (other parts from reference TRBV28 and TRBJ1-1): DVKVTQSSRYLVKRTGEKVFLECVQDMDHENMFWYRQDPGLGLRLIYFSYDVKMKEKGDIPEGYSVSREKKERFSLILESASTNQTSMYLCASTGARNTEAFFGQGTRLTVV.